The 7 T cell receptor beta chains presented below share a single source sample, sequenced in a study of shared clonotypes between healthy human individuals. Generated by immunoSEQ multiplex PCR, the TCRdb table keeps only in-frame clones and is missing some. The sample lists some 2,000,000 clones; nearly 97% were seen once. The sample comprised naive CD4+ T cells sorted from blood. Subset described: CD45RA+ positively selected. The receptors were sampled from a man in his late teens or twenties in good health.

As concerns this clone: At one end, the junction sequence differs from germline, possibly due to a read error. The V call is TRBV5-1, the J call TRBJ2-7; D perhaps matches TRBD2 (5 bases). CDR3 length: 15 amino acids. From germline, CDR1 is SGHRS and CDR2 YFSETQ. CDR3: CASSLAGLPSHEQYF. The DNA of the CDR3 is TGCGCCAGCAGCTTGGCCGGACTCCCCTCCCACGAGCAGTACTTC.

CDR3 sequence (DNA): TGTGCCATCAGGGAGGACGGGAACACTGAAGCTTTCTTT. Amino acids: CAIREDGNTEAFF. V usage is TRBV10-3 and J usage is TRBJ1-1; no reliable D call. The CDR3 runs 13 residues. Germline-derived CDR1 and CDR2 are ENHRY and SYGVKD. V was pared by 6 bases and J by 1 base, with 9 bases between.

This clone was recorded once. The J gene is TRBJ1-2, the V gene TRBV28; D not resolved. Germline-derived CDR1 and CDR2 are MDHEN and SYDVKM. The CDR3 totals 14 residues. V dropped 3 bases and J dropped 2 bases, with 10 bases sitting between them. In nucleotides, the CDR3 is TGTGCCAGCAGTTTTACGGCCGTCAACTATGGCTACACCTTC. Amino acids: CASSFTAVNYGYTF.

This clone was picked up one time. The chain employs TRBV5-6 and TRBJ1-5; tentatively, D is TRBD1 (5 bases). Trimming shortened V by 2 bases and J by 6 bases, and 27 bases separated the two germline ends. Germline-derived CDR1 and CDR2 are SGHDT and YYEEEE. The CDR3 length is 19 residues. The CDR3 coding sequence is TGTGCCAGCAGCTTACGGGACCCCCGTACTTCAGGGTTCAGTCAGCCCCAGCATTTT. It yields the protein CASSLRDPRTSGFSQPQHF.

As DNA, the CDR3 is TGTGCCAGTAGTCTCCGACAGGGGGCGTCTACTGAAGCTTTCTTT. As protein: CASSLRQGASTEAFF. V is TRBV19 and J is TRBJ1-1, with 10 bases identical to TRBD1. V shed 5 bases, J shed 5 bases, and the junction held 8 bases outside the gene matches. Germline V gene sequence: CDR1 LNHDA, CDR2 SQIVND (reference sequence). The CDR3 spans 15 residues.

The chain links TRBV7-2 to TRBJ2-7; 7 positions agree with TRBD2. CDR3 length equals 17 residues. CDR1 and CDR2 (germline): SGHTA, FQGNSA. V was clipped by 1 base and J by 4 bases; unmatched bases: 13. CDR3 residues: CASSLDGREFTEYEQYF. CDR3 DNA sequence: TGTGCCAGCAGCTTAGATGGGCGGGAGTTCACCGAATACGAGCAGTACTTC.

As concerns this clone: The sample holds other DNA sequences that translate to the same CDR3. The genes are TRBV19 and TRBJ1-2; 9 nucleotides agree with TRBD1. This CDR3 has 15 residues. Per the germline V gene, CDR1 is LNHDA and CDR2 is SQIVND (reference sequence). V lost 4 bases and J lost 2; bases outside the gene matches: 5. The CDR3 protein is CASSTPGQGNYGYTF. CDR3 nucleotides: TGTGCCAGTAGTACCCCGGGACAGGGAAACTATGGCTACACCTTC.